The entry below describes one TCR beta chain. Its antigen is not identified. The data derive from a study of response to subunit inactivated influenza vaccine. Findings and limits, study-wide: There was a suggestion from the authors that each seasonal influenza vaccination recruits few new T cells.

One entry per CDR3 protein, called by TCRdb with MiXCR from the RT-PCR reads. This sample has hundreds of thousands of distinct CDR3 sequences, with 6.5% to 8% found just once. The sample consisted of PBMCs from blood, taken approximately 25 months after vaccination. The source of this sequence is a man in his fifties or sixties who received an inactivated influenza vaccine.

In DNA, the CDR3 is TGCGCCAGCAGCTCCGAGACTAGACAGACGAATACGCAGTATTTT. Amino acid sequence: CASSSETRQTNTQYF. V gene TRBV5-1 combines with J gene TRBJ2-3, with D maybe TRBD2 (6 bases). Per germline, CDR1 SGHRS and CDR2 YFSETQ. This CDR3 comprises 15 residues. The V end lost 3 bases, the J end lost 7 bases, and 18 bases lay between the germline ends.